This T cell receptor (beta chain) stems from a study of blood T cells in healthy people across ages. Trimming removed 8 bases at V and 8 bases at J, with 10 bases between. There are 11 residues in the CDR3. Germline loops: CDR1 MDHEN, CDR2 SYDVKM. The authors ran a second PCR of roughly 6 to 12 cycles using a sample-barcoded 5' primer and a J-beta primer mix. Each of the cDNA molecules was tagged by a template-switch adaptor with 12 random nucleotides. TCRdb re-analysed the 5' RACE reads in MiXCR, keeping a single row per CDR3 protein. The top ten clones hold approximately 17% of a sample with 920,000 or so distinct CDR3 sequences, more than 40% of them seen once. Findings of the study overall: Aged donors had fewer naive CD4+ cells and lower diversity than long-lived donors.

Remarks on this clonotype: Its matching antigen is unknown.

RNA extraction gave at least 5.5 micrograms of total RNA per sample. The sequenced sample consisted of blood. This clonotype was obtained from a woman between 55 and 75 years old in good health. The chain couples TRBV28 to TRBJ2-1; D not resolved. CDR3 sequence reads: CASQVQDEQFF. CDR3 bases: TGTGCCAGCCAGGTACAAGATGAGCAGTTCTTC.